This passage covers 5 T cell receptor beta chains from one sample sequenced in a study of blood T cells in healthy people across ages. Using a J-beta primer mix together with a sample-barcoded 5' primer, a second PCR was run for roughly 7 to 12 cycles. TCRdb re-called the 5' RACE reads with MiXCR, one entry per CDR3 protein. This sample carries about 1.7 million distinct CDR3 sequences, under 30% of them seen once, and the ten largest clones take roughly 8%. Sequenced material: blood. These receptors all come from a woman between 25 and 40 years old in good health.

With regard to this clonotype: The junction differs from germline at one of its ends, possibly a read error. The rearrangement joins TRBV7-9 to TRBJ2-5, with TRBD1 identical over 9 bases. CDR1 is SEHNR and CDR2 is FQNEAQ in the germline V gene (reference sequence). The length of the CDR3 is 14 residues. For the CDR3, the DNA is TGTGCCGGCAGCTTAAGGACAGGGGTTGGTGAGCAGTACTTC. This codes for CAGSLRTGVGEQYF. Based on the CDR3 plus reference TRBV7-9 and TRBJ2-5, the full variable domain is DTGVSQNPRHKITKRGQNVTFRCDPISEHNRLYWYRQTLGQGPEFLTYFQNEAQLEKSRLLSDRFSAERPKGSFSTLEIQRTEQGDSAMYLCAGSLRTGVGEQYFGPGTRLLVL.

As concerns this clonotype: A much larger clone differs by one base, so this may be a read error. The J gene is TRBJ2-1, the V gene TRBV19; the D gene is possibly TRBD1 (5 bases). CDR1 is LNHDA and CDR2 is SQIVND in the germline V gene (reference sequence). CDR3 size: 15 residues. CDR3 amino acids: CASSVGESSHNEQFF. As DNA, the CDR3 is TGTGCCAGTAGTGTAGGGGAAAGCTCCCACAATGAGCAGTTCTTC.

With regard to this clonotype: An end of the junction differs from the germline gene, which may be a read error. The chain links TRBV29-1 to TRBJ1-6; 10 nucleotides match TRBD1. This CDR3 contains 15 residues. Germline V gene sequence: CDR1 SQVTM, CDR2 ANQGSEA. CDR3 in amino acids: CSVEDAGTGVSPPHF. The CDR3 nucleotides read TGCAGCGTTGAAGATGCAGGGACAGGGGTTTCACCCCCCCACTTT.

The chain carries TRBV7-2 and TRBJ2-7; 9 bases align to TRBD2. Germline loops: CDR1 SGHTA, CDR2 FQGNSA. The length of the CDR3 is 14 residues. Trimming cost V 8 bases and J 2 bases; bases outside gene matches: 7. The CDR3 loop is CASGSGLATYEQYF. CDR3 DNA: TGTGCCAGCGGGTCCGGACTAGCGACCTACGAGCAGTACTTC.

This clonotype was counted ten times or more. Here the CDR3 reads CASTPSGPGANVLTF. CDR3 DNA sequence: TGTGCCAGCACCCCGTCGGGGCCAGGGGCCAACGTCCTGACTTTC. The V call is TRBV12-3 or TRBV12-4, the J call TRBJ2-6; TRBD1 or TRBD2 may be the D gene (5 bases each). The CDR3 runs to 15 residues. V was cut by 7 bases and J by 4 bases, with 14 bases left in between.